The source of this TCR beta chain is a study of shared clonotypes between healthy human individuals. The study's findings and limits: Sequencing depth was expected to affect clonotype sharing among donors.

Deep level was the assay's run setting. Around 30,000 T cell genomes (roughly 310 ng DNA) went into each PBMC replicate. TCRdb's copy holds only in-frame clones and misses some; the assay was immunoSEQ multiplex PCR. The sample includes about 490,000 clones, approximately 80% of them seen just once. Germline CDR1 reads MNHEY; CDR2 reads SVGAGI. This CDR3 contains 15 residues. The J segment lost 3 bases and the V segment lost 7 bases, leaving 11 bases of the junction unmatched. As concerns this clone: The antigen is not known.

The sample taken for sequencing was PBMCs. The clonotype originates from a woman between 40 and 50 years old in good health. Some clones in this sample may be carry-over from other donors' samples. This chain connects TRBV6-5 to TRBJ2-5; 7 positions match TRBD1. The CDR3 loop reads CASTLDLGQKETQYF. CDR3 DNA sequence: TGTGCCAGCACCCTCGATCTGGGACAGAAAGAGACCCAGTACTTC.